The 32 T cell receptor beta chains listed next were all sequenced from one sample in a study of read filtering for tumor transcriptome and immune sequencing. This library used about 400 ng RNA and molecular barcoded adaptors spanning alpha/delta and beta/gamma chains. TCRdb used MiXCR to reprocess the reads, holding one entry per CDR3 protein. The repertoire holds around 30,000 distinct CDR3 sequences, with less than 20% as singletons. The sequenced sample consisted of a population of CD138-negative cells sorted from bone marrow. The receptors originated from a donor aged 40 or over with multiple myeloma.

This clonotype occurred many times. The chain uses TRBV7-2 and TRBJ2-1; TRBD2 matches at 9 bases. Germline lookup yields CDR1 SGHTA and CDR2 FQGNSA. V shed 5 bases, J shed 9 bases, and the junction held 11 bases outside the gene matches. This CDR3 contains 15 residues. CDR3 in amino acids: CASSAGASGVGEQFF. The CDR3 DNA reads TGTGCCAGCAGCGCCGGGGCTAGCGGGGTTGGTGAGCAGTTCTTC. Complete variable domain (other parts from reference TRBV7-2 and TRBJ2-1): GAGVSQSPSNKVTEKGKDVELRCDPISGHTALYWYRQSLGQGLEFLIYFQGNSAPDKSGLPSDRFSAERTGGSVSTLTIQRTQQEDSAVYLCASSAGASGVGEQFFGPGTRLTVL.

Turning to this clonotype: The CDR3 does not close with the conserved phenylalanine or tryptophan, likely indicating a read error. The J gene is TRBJ2-1, the V gene TRBV20-1; 13 bases are a match to TRBD2. Germline lookup yields CDR1 DFQATT and CDR2 SNEGSKA (reference sequence). The CDR3 extends over 15 amino acids. CDR3 sequence (DNA): TGCAGTGCTAGGTCGACTAGCGGGGGGTACAGTGAGCAGTTCTCC. As protein: CSARSTSGGYSEQFS.

This clonotype was recorded at least ten times. The chain is built from TRBV4-1 and TRBJ2-7; 9 nucleotides match TRBD1. The CDR3 totals 16 residues. After removal of 3 bases from V and 5 bases from J, the junction contained 11 bases not matched to a gene. CDR1 is MGHRA, CDR2 YSYEKL, per germline. The CDR3 region is CASSQGGGQGRNEQYF. In DNA form, the CDR3 reads TGCGCCAGCAGCCAGGGAGGGGGACAGGGAAGGAACGAGCAGTACTTC.

Regarding this clonotype: A much larger clone sits a single nucleotide away, making a read error possible. The chain links TRBV20-1 to TRBJ2-3, with 8 bases lining up with TRBD2. Germline lookup yields CDR1 DFQATT and CDR2 SNEGSKA (reference sequence). CDR3 length: 14 residues. V shed 0 bases and J 4 bases; nucleotides not matched to a gene: 3. The CDR3 loop reads CSARDSGASDTQYF. The CDR3, as DNA: TGCAGTGCTAGAGATAGCGGGGCTTCAGATACGCAGTATTTT.

As to this clonotype: This likely came from a read error, as a far larger clone is one base away. The V and J genes are TRBV5-4 and TRBJ2-7, with TRBD2 as a possible D gene (6 bases). The CDR3 totals 14 residues. Germline V gives CDR1 SGHNT, CDR2 YYREEE (reference sequence). The germline V and J ends were trimmed by 7 bases and 5 bases, with 19 bases remaining between them. The CDR3 coding sequence is TGTGCCAGCGCCGCCAGGTTAGGGAGGCACGAGCAGTACTTC. Its protein product is CASAARLGRHEQYF.

In this sample, this clonotype turned up a few times. V gene TRBV6-5 combines with J gene TRBJ1-4, with D unclear. Germline V gene data show CDR1 as MNHEY and CDR2 as SVGAGI. The CDR3 is made up of 14 amino acids. Trimming stripped 6 bases from V and 0 bases from J, with 8 bases between. The CDR3 DNA follows: TGTGCCAGCAGGACTATATCAACTAATGAAAAACTGTTTTTT. Translation gives CASRTISTNEKLFF.

Many counts were recorded for this clonotype. This chain connects TRBV29-1 to TRBJ1-1, with 8 positions matching TRBD1. With V trimmed by 5 bases and J by 4 bases, 15 bases remained unmatched. Germline V lookup: CDR1 SQVTM, CDR2 ANQGSEA. The CDR3 extends over 16 amino acids. The CDR3 is CSVCVGQGAFGTEAFF. The DNA of the CDR3 is TGCAGCGTTTGTGTGGGGCAGGGGGCTTTCGGCACTGAAGCTTTCTTT.

The sample holds a few counts of this clonotype. This chain uses TRBV5-1 with TRBJ2-1; 10 nucleotides line up with TRBD2. CDR3 length: 16 amino acids. The V gene end was trimmed by 4 bases and the J gene end by 5 bases; junction bases not matched to a gene: 9. CDR1 is SGHRS, CDR2 YFSETQ, per germline. As DNA, the CDR3 is TGCGCCAGCAGCCTGATACTAGCGGGGCCCGACAATGAGCAGTTCTTC. Protein: CASSLILAGPDNEQFF. The variable domain in full, completed from reference TRBV5-1 and TRBJ2-1, reads KAGVTQTPRYLIKTRGQQVTLSCSPISGHRSVSWYQQTPGQGLQFLFEYFSETQRNKGNFPGRFSGRQFSNSRSEMNVSTLELGDSALYLCASSLILAGPDNEQFFGPGTRLTVL.

Ten or more counts support this clonotype. CDR3 protein: CASTAEVGNYNEQFF. For the CDR3, the DNA is TGCGCCAGCACCGCGGAGGTTGGGAACTACAATGAGCAGTTCTTC. The gene calls are TRBV5-1 and TRBJ2-1; tentative D call: TRBD2 (5 bases). The germline gives CDR1 SGHRS, CDR2 YFSETQ. The CDR3 length is 15 residues. V was cut by 6 bases and J by 3 bases, with 16 bases left in between.

At least ten counts were recorded for this clonotype. The rearrangement joins TRBV6-6 to TRBJ2-5; D is perhaps TRBD1 (5 bases). The V end lost 8 bases, the J end lost 1 base, and 11 bases lay between the germline ends. Per the germline V gene, CDR1 is MNHNY and CDR2 is SVGAGI (reference sequence). This CDR3 comprises 13 residues. Here the CDR3 reads CASVGHFQETQYF. The CDR3 region has the DNA TGTGCCAGCGTAGGACATTTCCAAGAGACCCAGTACTTC.

This clonotype appeared a single time. With only one base between it and a far larger clone, this is likely a read error. V usage is TRBV11-1 and J usage is TRBJ2-7; a possible D gene is TRBD2 (5 bases). CDR1 is SGHAT and CDR2 is FQDESV in the germline V gene (reference sequence). Trimming took off 5 bases at V and 5 bases at J, with 19 bases between the two ends. The CDR3 is made up of 15 amino acids. CDR3 nucleotide sequence: TGTGCCAGCAGCGCCGACCCCGAGGGTCTCCACGAGCAGTACTTC. Protein product: CASSADPEGLHEQYF. The full variable domain, completed using reference TRBV11-1 and TRBJ2-7, is EAEVAQSPRYKITEKSQAVAFWCDPISGHATLYWYRQILGQGPELLVQFQDESVVDDSQLPKDRFSAERLKGVDSTLKIQPAELGDSAMYLCASSADPEGLHEQYFGPGTRLTVT.

This clonotype was recorded many times. This sequence joins TRBV6-5 and TRBJ2-2; D may be TRBD1 or TRBD2 (5 bases each). CDR1 MNHEY and CDR2 SVGAGI come from the germline V gene. The CDR3 loop spans 17 amino acids. V dropped 6 bases and J dropped 0 bases, with 17 bases sitting between them. CDR3 DNA: TGTGCCAGCAGAAGCGATCTGGGACGGCCGAACACCGGGGAGCTGTTTTTT. Its protein product is CASRSDLGRPNTGELFF.

Worth noting for this clonotype: This may stem from a read error, because a much larger clone lies one nucleotide away. A read error is likely, as this CDR3 ends without the conserved phenylalanine or tryptophan. The rearrangement joins TRBV6-2 or TRBV6-3 to TRBJ2-3; no definite D call. The CDR3 contains 18 residues. Trimming stripped 0 bases from V and 2 bases from J, with 18 bases between. Germline loops: CDR1 MNHEY, CDR2 SVGEGT. The CDR3 region has the DNA TGTGCCAGCAGTTACTCGAAGTTCCAGGCCGTGACCACAGATACGCAGTATTCT. It yields the protein CASSYSKFQAVTTDTQYS.

This clonotype was recorded a few times. The chain couples TRBV29-1 to TRBJ2-2; 13 bases match TRBD2. Germline CDR1 reads SQVTM; CDR2 reads ANQGSEA. Trimming removed 3 bases from V and 4 bases from J; junction bases left unmatched: 5. The CDR3 is 16 residues long. The DNA of the CDR3 is TGCAGCGTTGAGAGACTAGCGGGAGGTCTCACCGGGGAGCTGTTTTTT. Amino acid sequence: CSVERLAGGLTGELFF.

Concerning this clonotype itself: This sequence may be a read error, since a much larger clone differs from it by one base. The V call is TRBV6-5, the J call TRBJ1-4, with D maybe TRBD1 (6 bases). Per the germline V gene, CDR1 is MNHEY and CDR2 is SVGAGI. There are 14 residues in the CDR3. The CDR3 spells CASSYLGGPDTPYF. DNA of the CDR3: TGTGCCAGCAGTTACTTGGGGGGGCCAGATACGCCGTATTTT.

This clonotype is labeled as medium-sized (0.01 to 0.1%). The CDR3 spells CASSLEPAGGWNEQFF. The CDR3 DNA is TGCGCCAGCAGCTTGGAGCCAGCGGGGGGATGGAATGAGCAGTTCTTC. The chain uses TRBV5-1 and TRBJ2-1, with 9 nucleotides matching TRBD2. The length of the CDR3 is 16 residues. The V gene's germline CDR1 is SGHRS and CDR2 YFSETQ. With 0 bases clipped from V and 7 bases from J, the junction kept 8 bases outside the gene matches.

For this clonotype: One junction end disagrees with the germline gene, perhaps due to a read error. The chain links TRBV7-2 to TRBJ2-3, with D uncertain. CDR1 and CDR2 from the germline V gene are SGHTA and FQGNSA. The CDR3 consists of 12 residues. The CDR3 here is CASSITTDTQYF. Written as DNA, the CDR3 is TGTGCTAGCAGCATAACCACAGATACGCAGTATTTT.

About this clonotype itself: The junction differs from germline at one of its ends, possibly a read error. CDR3 residues: CASSPPGQAGEKLSF. CDR3 nucleotide sequence: TGTGCTAGCTCACCCCCGGGACAGGCGGGTGAAAAACTGTCTTTT. This chain links TRBV18 with TRBJ1-4; TRBD1 agrees at 8 bases. This CDR3 contains 15 residues. Germline assignment: CDR1 KGHSH and CDR2 LQKENI.

This clonotype was detected ten times or more. The chain combines TRBV3-1 with TRBJ1-2; D ambiguous. Germline V gene data show CDR1 as LGHDT and CDR2 as YNNKEL (reference sequence). There are 11 residues in the CDR3. Trimming took off 0 bases at V and 5 bases at J, with 1 base between the two ends. CDR3 in DNA: TGTGCCAGCAGCCAAGAATATGGCTACACCTTC. Protein sequence: CASSQEYGYTF.

This clonotype was observed at least ten times. J is TRBJ2-5 and V is TRBV20-1; 12 bases match TRBD2. The V and J ends lost 5 bases and 4 bases, in that order; junction bases with no gene match: 8. The germline gives CDR1 DFQATT, CDR2 SNEGSKA (reference sequence). The CDR3 contains 15 residues. The CDR3 loop reads CSARLTSGSPETQYF. CDR3 nucleotide sequence: TGCAGTGCTCGCCTGACTAGCGGGAGTCCAGAGACCCAGTACTTC.

This clonotype ranks as medium-sized (0.01 to 0.1%). This chain connects TRBV28 to TRBJ1-1; D is ambiguous. The CDR3 is 13 amino acids. The V gene's germline CDR1 is MDHEN and CDR2 SYDVKM. V was trimmed by 9 bases and J by 5 bases, leaving 16 bases between them. CDR3 coding DNA: TGTGCCAGTCAAACCGGCCAGCAGACTGAAGCTTTCTTT. Residues: CASQTGQQTEAFF.

The table lists this clonotype with many counts. V is TRBV9 and J is TRBJ2-1, with 8 nucleotides matching TRBD2. Germline CDR1 and CDR2: SGDLS and YYNGEE. This CDR3 contains 13 residues. V was clipped by 2 bases and J by 9 bases; unmatched bases: 4. In DNA, the CDR3 is TGTGCCAGCAGCGTCGGGGGGGCGGGTGAGCAGTTCTTC. Translating gives CASSVGGAGEQFF.

V is TRBV27 and J is TRBJ2-1, with 11 bases matching TRBD2. CDR3 length: 15 amino acids. Germline assignment: CDR1 MNHEY and CDR2 SMNVEV (reference sequence). With 4 bases clipped from V and 3 bases from J, the junction kept 2 bases outside the gene matches. The CDR3 spells CASSSGTSGYNEQFF. The CDR3 DNA reads as TGTGCCAGCAGTTCCGGGACTAGCGGCTACAATGAGCAGTTCTTC.

This clonotype was counted at least ten times. The rearrangement joins TRBV20-1 to TRBJ2-5, with D perhaps given as TRBD1 or TRBD2 (5 bases each). There are 14 residues in the CDR3. Germline CDR1 and CDR2: DFQATT and SNEGSKA (reference sequence). V was trimmed by 0 bases and J by 2 bases, leaving 10 bases between them. The CDR3 loop reads CSAREWGRQETQYF. In DNA form, the CDR3 reads TGCAGTGCTAGAGAATGGGGACGGCAAGAGACCCAGTACTTC.

This clonotype appeared many times. The chain recombines TRBV19 with TRBJ2-2; D is undetermined. V lost 1 base to trimming and J lost 10 bases, with 16 bases between them. Germline CDR1 and CDR2: LNHDA and SQIVND (reference sequence). The CDR3 has 15 residues. In nucleotides, the CDR3 is TGTGCCAGTAGTATAGGGCCGTGGCCCATGGTGGAGCTGTTTTTT. Amino acid sequence: CASSIGPWPMVELFF.

Notes on this clonotype: A much larger clone differs from this one at a single base, so this may be a read error. This chain joins TRBV14 and TRBJ1-1, with TRBD1 matching 7 bases. The CDR3 is made up of 12 amino acids. Germline CDR1 reads SGHDN; CDR2 reads FVKESK. J lost 4 bases, V lost 4 bases, and 0 bases had no gene match. The CDR3 DNA is TGTGCCAGCAGCCGGACAGGCACTGAAGCTTTCTTT. Amino acid sequence: CASSRTGTEAFF.

This clonotype was picked up many times. The chain links TRBV7-2 to TRBJ1-4; D is unclear. V was trimmed by 0 bases and J by 8 bases, leaving 10 bases between them. The CDR3 is 14 residues long. In germline, CDR1 is SGHTA, CDR2 FQGNSA. CDR3 in DNA: TGTGCCAGCAGCTTAGCGTCCTCTCGAGAAAAACTGTTTTTT. Amino acid sequence: CASSLASSREKLFF.

This clonotype was detected ten times or more. V gene TRBV20-1 combines with J gene TRBJ2-6; D gene uncertain. In germline, CDR1 is DFQATT, CDR2 SNEGSKA (reference sequence). The CDR3 spans 16 residues. The germline V and J ends were trimmed by 0 bases and 0 bases, with 9 bases remaining between them. The CDR3, as DNA: TGCAGTGCTAGAGAGAGACGATCCTCTGGGGCCAACGTCCTGACTTTC. It is translated as CSARERRSSGANVLTF.

The gene calls are TRBV20-1 and TRBJ2-7, with a tentative D call TRBD2 (5 bases). This CDR3 spans 14 amino acids. Germline values: CDR1 DFQATT, CDR2 SNEGSKA (reference sequence). V gave up 2 bases and J gave up 4 bases, with 15 bases separating them. The CDR3 coding sequence is TGCAGTGCTAGACGCGGTTCCGGGGAGTACGAGCAGTACTTC. Translating gives CSARRGSGEYEQYF.

In this sample, this clonotype turned up many times. The chain combines TRBV19 with TRBJ2-2; possible D gene TRBD1, 5 bases. The germline V and J ends were trimmed by 4 bases and 7 bases, with 19 bases remaining between them. Germline V gene lookup returns CDR1 LNHDA and CDR2 SQIVND (reference sequence). The CDR3 covers 16 residues. This CDR3 reads CASSRQKLNFDGELFF. The CDR3, as DNA: TGTGCCAGTAGTAGACAGAAATTGAATTTTGACGGGGAGCTGTTTTTT.

Notes on this clonotype: The conserved closing phenylalanine or tryptophan is absent in this CDR3, likely reflecting a read error. This sequence joins TRBV28 and TRBJ2-1; TRBD1 aligns across 8 bases. V lost 8 bases to trimming and J lost 9 bases; unmatched junction nucleotides: 18. The germline V gene encodes CDR1 MDHEN and CDR2 SYDVKM. CDR3 size: 16 residues. CDR3 coding DNA: TGTGCCAGCGGAATTCCCCCGGGCAGGGGGCTAAGTGAGCAGTTCCTC. This encodes CASGIPPGRGLSEQFL.

This clonotype occurred many times. In DNA, the CDR3 is TGTGCCAGCTCATCGAGCGGGAGCTCCTACAATGAGCAGTTCTTC. Its protein is CASSSSGSSYNEQFF. The chain has TRBV18 and TRBJ2-1, with 8 bases matching TRBD2. Germline V gene sequence: CDR1 KGHSH, CDR2 LQKENI. The length of the CDR3 is 15 residues. The J segment lost 0 bases and the V segment lost 5 bases, leaving 3 bases of the junction unmatched.